The 5 T cell receptor beta chains below were found in one sample sequenced in a study of spatial heterogeneity in lung cancer. From the 5' RACE reads, TCRdb called clonotypes with MiXCR, one entry per CDR3 protein. The repertoire includes 11,000 or so distinct CDR3 sequences, roughly 4% of them detected once, and approximately 55% sits in the top ten. The sample's time point: sample taken at primary tumor resection. Tumor, nontumor lung or frozen PBMC supplied whole RNA, sequenced without sorting. Here the sequenced sample was PBMCs, taken at surgery. The origin of the receptors is a female donor with early-stage non-small cell lung cancer.

This clonotype was found many times. Since the library was made to target alpha chains, this beta chain is a stray read and its abundance is not meaningful. This chain joins TRBV29-1 and TRBJ2-2, with TRBD2 as a possible D gene (5 bases). The germline CDR1 and CDR2 sequences are SQVTM and ANQGSEA. Trimming took off 4 bases at V and 5 bases at J, with 5 bases between the two ends. CDR3 length: 11 residues. The CDR3 loop is CSVGGTGELFF. The CDR3 DNA sequence: TGCAGCGTTGGAGGGACCGGGGAGCTGTTTTTT.

In this sample, this clonotype turned up a few times. This beta chain lies outside the target of a library built for alpha chains; its clone size means little. The chain carries TRBV5-4 and TRBJ2-2; D remains unclear. The CDR3 runs 14 residues. Germline V gene data show CDR1 as SGHNT and CDR2 as YYREEE (reference sequence). V shed 2 bases and J shed 2 bases, with 7 bases lying between them. The CDR3 region is CASSFDINTGELFF. DNA for the CDR3: TGTGCCAGCAGCTTCGACATTAACACCGGGGAGCTGTTTTTT.

This clonotype was counted at least ten times. This beta chain is off target for a library built for alpha chains, so its abundance means little. J is TRBJ1-6 and V is TRBV4-2; D is ambiguous. V lost 1 base and J 4 bases, leaving 5 bases between the germline ends. There are 14 residues in the CDR3. Germline CDR1 and CDR2: LGHNA and YNFKEQ. The CDR3 reads CASSQGQYNSPLHF. CDR3 DNA: TGTGCCAGCAGCCAAGGACAATATAATTCACCCCTCCACTTT.

The sample holds many counts of this clonotype. As an off-target read in a library built for alpha chains, this beta chain has a frequency of little significance. The chain links TRBV24-1 to TRBJ2-5; D gene ambiguous. The V end lost 3 bases, the J end lost 5 bases, and 6 bases lay between the germline ends. The CDR3 contains 12 residues. The germline CDR1 and CDR2 sequences are KGHDR and SFDVKD. CDR3 sequence reads: CATSDPWETQYF. The DNA of the CDR3 is TGTGCCACCAGTGATCCCTGGGAGACCCAGTACTTC.

A few counts support this clonotype. Since the library was made to target alpha chains, this beta chain is a stray read and its abundance is not meaningful. This CDR3 reads CASSLGTADTEAFF. The CDR3 DNA sequence: TGTGCCAGCAGCTTAGGGACAGCGGACACTGAAGCTTTCTTT. The J gene is TRBJ1-1, the V gene TRBV7-6; D may be TRBD1 (6 bases). Germline CDR1 SGHVS, CDR2 FNYEAQ. The CDR3 consists of 14 residues. The V and J ends lost 1 base and 3 bases respectively, with 9 bases between them.